The rows below give T cell receptor beta chains drawn from one sample of a study of T cells in Graves' hyperthyroidism and ophthalmopathy. A single record per CDR3 protein comes from TCRdb applying MiXCR to the multiplex PCR reads. The sample lists 450,000 to 650,000 distinct CDR3 sequences; 17% were seen once. Source material: blood. The receptors come from a woman aged 18-35 years with Graves' ophthalmopathy. Both conserved end residues are part of each CDR3. Each record gives: D gene, V gene, clone size, J gene, CDR3 DNA, CDR3 protein. D genes are given only for firm matches. Clone size, where shown, is once, few, many, or a class for clones that have expanded.

d_gene: -; v_gene: TRBV28; abundance: -; j_gene: TRBJ2-7; CDR3nt: TGTGCCAGCAGTGACATGCCGTTCAGGGGCGGGAGCCTCTACGAGCAGTACTTC; CDR3aa: CASSDMPFRGGSLYEQYF
d_gene: -; v_gene: TRBV18; abundance: many; j_gene: TRBJ2-7; CDR3nt: TGTGCCAGCTCACCTCTCGGGACGGAATCCTACGAGCAGTACTTC; CDR3aa: CASSPLGTESYEQYF
d_gene: TRBD2; v_gene: TRBV11-2; abundance: many; j_gene: TRBJ2-5; CDR3nt: TGTGCCAGCAGCTTCGGGACTAGTAAGCGAGAGACCCAGTACTTC; CDR3aa: CASSFGTSKRETQYF
d_gene: -; v_gene: TRBV20-1; abundance: many; j_gene: TRBJ2-3; CDR3nt: TGCAGTGCCAAACCCCCGGGTGGAGATACGCAGTATTTT; CDR3aa: CSAKPPGGDTQYF
d_gene: TRBD2; v_gene: TRBV19; abundance: few; j_gene: TRBJ2-3; CDR3nt: TGTGCCAGTAGTCACTATTCGGGGGGTCCCACAGATACGCAGTATTTT; CDR3aa: CASSHYSGGPTDTQYF
d_gene: -; v_gene: TRBV3-1; abundance: many; j_gene: TRBJ1-2; CDR3nt: TGTGCCAGCAGCCAAGATATTTTATATGTGGACTCCTATGGCTACACCTTC; CDR3aa: CASSQDILYVDSYGYTF
d_gene: -; v_gene: TRBV7-6; abundance: -; j_gene: TRBJ1-2; CDR3nt: TGTGCCAGCAGCTCCTCCGTTGGAGAGGGCGGCTATGGCTACACCTTC; CDR3aa: CASSSSVGEGGYGYTF
d_gene: -; v_gene: TRBV30; abundance: -; j_gene: TRBJ2-2; CDR3nt: TGTGCCTGGGTGGGGGTCTCCGGGGAGCTGTTTTTT; CDR3aa: CAWVGVSGELFF
d_gene: -; v_gene: TRBV6-2/TRBV6-3; abundance: many; j_gene: TRBJ1-2; CDR3nt: TGTGCCAGCAGTTACGGGGACGGGTTTGACTATGGCTACACCTTC; CDR3aa: CASSYGDGFDYGYTF
d_gene: -; v_gene: TRBV7-6; abundance: few; j_gene: TRBJ2-2; CDR3nt: TGTGCCAGCAGCTTAGCGGTCTGGACCGGGGAGCTGTTTTTT; CDR3aa: CASSLAVWTGELFF
d_gene: TRBD2; v_gene: TRBV20-1; abundance: -; j_gene: TRBJ2-1; CDR3nt: TGCAGTGCTAGCGATGGACTAGCGGGCTTCAATGAGCAGTTCTTC; CDR3aa: CSASDGLAGFNEQFF
d_gene: TRBD1; v_gene: TRBV19; abundance: -; j_gene: TRBJ1-2; CDR3nt: TGTGCCAGTACTACGGGACAGGGCCCTGGCTACACCTTC; CDR3aa: CASTTGQGPGYTF
d_gene: -; v_gene: TRBV6-1; abundance: few; j_gene: TRBJ2-7; CDR3nt: TGTGCCAGCCTTGGCCCGGGACAAACCTACGAGCAGTACTTC; CDR3aa: CASLGPGQTYEQYF
d_gene: -; v_gene: TRBV5-4; abundance: many; j_gene: TRBJ1-4; CDR3nt: TGTGCCAGCAGCTTCGAGGAGGGAGGAAAACTGTTTTTT; CDR3aa: CASSFEEGGKLFF
d_gene: TRBD1; v_gene: TRBV28; abundance: -; j_gene: TRBJ2-1; CDR3nt: TGTGCCAGCAGTTTTAACGCAGGGGGCAGAAGTAATGAGCAGTTCTTC; CDR3aa: CASSFNAGGRSNEQFF
d_gene: -; v_gene: TRBV7-9; abundance: many; j_gene: TRBJ2-3; CDR3nt: TGTGCCAGCAGCTTAGGGGGACTCAACACAGATACGCAGTATTTT; CDR3aa: CASSLGGLNTDTQYF
d_gene: TRBD2; v_gene: TRBV20-1; abundance: -; j_gene: TRBJ2-7; CDR3nt: TGCAGTGCTAGATCGGGGGGGTTGGCCGAGCAGTACTTC; CDR3aa: CSARSGGLAEQYF
d_gene: -; v_gene: TRBV6-1; abundance: few; j_gene: TRBJ2-3; CDR3nt: TGTGCCAGCAGTGGCCGGGACTCCTACACAGATACGCAGTATTTT; CDR3aa: CASSGRDSYTDTQYF
d_gene: -; v_gene: TRBV5-1; abundance: few; j_gene: TRBJ1-6; CDR3nt: TGCGCCAGCAGCTTGCCCGGGTTTAATTCACCCCTCCACTTT; CDR3aa: CASSLPGFNSPLHF
d_gene: -; v_gene: TRBV7-3; abundance: many; j_gene: TRBJ2-5; CDR3nt: TGTGCCAGCAGCCGGGGACCGCCGGCAGAGACCCAGTACTTC; CDR3aa: CASSRGPPAETQYF
d_gene: TRBD1; v_gene: TRBV20-1; abundance: -; j_gene: TRBJ1-1; CDR3nt: TGCAGTGCTGCAAACAGGGGGCGCGGAAACACTGAAGCTTTCTTT; CDR3aa: CSAANRGRGNTEAFF
d_gene: TRBD2; v_gene: TRBV30; abundance: -; j_gene: TRBJ2-3; CDR3nt: TGTGCCTGCGGACTAGCGGGTACAGATACGCAGTATTTT; CDR3aa: CACGLAGTDTQYF
d_gene: TRBD2; v_gene: TRBV5-8; abundance: few; j_gene: TRBJ2-1; CDR3nt: TGTGCCAGCAGCTTGTCCGAGCGGGGAGAGCAGTTCTTC; CDR3aa: CASSLSERGEQFF
d_gene: -; v_gene: TRBV13; abundance: many; j_gene: TRBJ2-3; CDR3nt: TGTGCCAGCAGCCCCCCCGGACAGAGCACAGATACGCAGTATTTT; CDR3aa: CASSPPGQSTDTQYF
d_gene: -; v_gene: TRBV24-1; abundance: few; j_gene: TRBJ2-1; CDR3nt: TGTGCCACCAGTGACATGTACAATGAGCAGTTCTTC; CDR3aa: CATSDMYNEQFF
d_gene: TRBD1; v_gene: TRBV5-1; abundance: -; j_gene: TRBJ2-3; CDR3nt: TGCGCCAGCAGCTTGGAGGACAGGGGTAGAGATACGCAGTATTTT; CDR3aa: CASSLEDRGRDTQYF
d_gene: TRBD1; v_gene: TRBV2; abundance: many; j_gene: TRBJ2-3; CDR3nt: TGTGCCAGCAGCGAGGGGGCCCGCACAGATACGCAGTATTTT; CDR3aa: CASSEGARTDTQYF